This entry lists 12 T cell receptor beta chains sequenced from one sample in a study of blood T cell repertoires in COVID-19. This table comes from immunoSEQ multiplex PCR, and its TCRdb copy is limited to in-frame clones, with some not included. The sample lists a few hundred thousand clones; about 85% were seen once. Sequenced input: peripheral blood. These receptors originate from a woman aged 18-29 years with acute or convalescent COVID-19.

The chain has TRBV9 and TRBJ1-1; 7 bases line up with TRBD1. The CDR3 loop spans 15 amino acids. Unmatched junction bases numbered 4, after V lost 0 bases and J lost 2 bases. Germline loops: CDR1 SGDLS, CDR2 YYNGEE. CDR3 sequence (DNA): TGTGCCAGCAGCGTAGTCGGACAGGCCAACACTGAAGCTTTCTTT. It translates to CASSVVGQANTEAFF.

The rearrangement uses TRBV2 and TRBJ2-6; 9 bases fit TRBD1. This CDR3 has 17 residues. From germline, CDR1 is SNHLY and CDR2 FYNNEI. The J segment lost 3 bases and the V segment lost 5 bases, leaving 8 bases of the junction unmatched. The CDR3 reads CASSPGQGNSGANVLTF. The DNA of the CDR3 is TGTGCCAGCAGTCCGGGACAGGGAAACAGTGGGGCCAACGTCCTGACTTTC.

The rearrangement joins TRBV2 to TRBJ1-3; 7 nucleotides agree with TRBD1. V lost 4 bases and J lost 8; bases outside the gene matches: 11. The germline CDR1 and CDR2 sequences are SNHLY and FYNNEI. This CDR3 region has 15 residues. CDR3 nucleotides: TGTGCCAGCAGTGCACGGGACAGCATCCCTGACACCATATATTTT. Protein: CASSARDSIPDTIYF.

The chain couples TRBV6-2 or TRBV6-3 to TRBJ2-1, with 16 bases fitting TRBD2. With 6 bases clipped from V and 2 bases from J, the junction kept 7 bases outside the gene matches. The V gene's germline CDR1 is MNHEY and CDR2 SVGEGT. The CDR3 has 18 residues. The CDR3 region is CASSPPGLAGGTYNEQFF. CDR3 DNA sequence: TGTGCCAGCAGCCCCCCGGGACTAGCGGGGGGGACCTACAATGAGCAGTTCTTC.

J is TRBJ1-1 and V is TRBV5-6; a possible D gene is TRBD1 (5 bases). Looked up from germline, CDR1 is SGHDT and CDR2 is YYEEEE. This CDR3 is 18 amino acids long. Trimming took off 0 bases at V and 2 bases at J, with 20 bases between the two ends. The CDR3 region is CASSLGLSGTDPNTEAFF. The CDR3 nucleotides read TGTGCCAGCAGCTTGGGTTTGTCCGGGACTGACCCTAACACTGAAGCTTTCTTT.

This clone turned up a few times. The chain combines TRBV2 with TRBJ2-7, with 9 bases matching TRBD2. V lost 7 bases, J lost 2 bases, and 0 bases stayed unmatched. The CDR3 contains 12 residues. Germline V gives CDR1 SNHLY, CDR2 FYNNEI. The CDR3 nucleotides are TGTGCCAGCACTAGCGGGGCCTACGAGCAGTACTTC. This codes for CASTSGAYEQYF.

The CDR3 nucleotides are TGTGCCAGCAGTTTGAGTCCCGTGGATGGCTACACCTTC. Amino acids: CASSLSPVDGYTF. This chain joins TRBV27 and TRBJ1-2; no firm D call. Germline V CDR1 and CDR2: MNHEY, SMNVEV (reference sequence). Trimming left V 3 bases short and J 6 bases short, with 11 bases between. The CDR3 runs 13 residues.

CDR3: CSVPKGIDNEQFF. CDR3 in DNA: TGCAGCGTACCGAAGGGGATAGACAATGAGCAGTTCTTC. J is TRBJ2-1 and V is TRBV29-1, with a tentative D call TRBD1 (5 bases). Trimming pared 6 bases from V and 5 bases from J, leaving 14 bases between. From germline, CDR1 is SQVTM and CDR2 ANQGSEA. CDR3 length equals 13 residues.

The V and J genes are TRBV9 and TRBJ2-5; D is perhaps TRBD1 (6 bases). V lost 3 bases to trimming and J lost 1 base, with 13 bases between them. The CDR3 extends over 15 amino acids. CDR1 and CDR2 (germline): SGDLS, YYNGEE. CDR3 nucleotides: TGTGCCAGCAGCGCTACCGGGACATCCCAAGAGACCCAGTACTTC. Protein sequence: CASSATGTSQETQYF.

The genes are TRBV28 and TRBJ2-1; 8 nucleotides agree with TRBD1. J gave up 7 bases and V 5 bases, and 10 bases lay outside the gene matches. The CDR3 has 15 amino acids. Germline V gene sequence: CDR1 MDHEN, CDR2 SYDVKM. Here the CDR3 DNA reads TGTGCCAGCAGTGCGACAGGGGTAATGGTAAATGAGCAGTTCTTC. It is translated as CASSATGVMVNEQFF.

This clone was seen just once. The chain carries TRBV6-5 and TRBJ1-6; unclear D gene. With 2 bases removed from V and 9 bases from J, the gap between germline ends came to 8 bases. Looked up from germline, CDR1 is MNHEY and CDR2 is SVGAGI. This CDR3 has 13 residues. CDR3 amino acids: CASSYESSSPLHF. The CDR3 DNA reads TGTGCCAGCAGTTACGAGTCGAGTTCACCCCTCCACTTT.

This sequence joins TRBV5-1 and TRBJ2-1; a possible D gene is TRBD1 (6 bases). This CDR3 region has 13 residues. V dropped 6 bases and J dropped 4 bases, with 11 bases sitting between them. Germline V CDR1 and CDR2: SGHRS, YFSETQ. The chain's CDR3 is CASNRDTYNEQFF. The CDR3, as DNA: TGCGCCAGCAATCGGGACACTTACAATGAGCAGTTCTTC.